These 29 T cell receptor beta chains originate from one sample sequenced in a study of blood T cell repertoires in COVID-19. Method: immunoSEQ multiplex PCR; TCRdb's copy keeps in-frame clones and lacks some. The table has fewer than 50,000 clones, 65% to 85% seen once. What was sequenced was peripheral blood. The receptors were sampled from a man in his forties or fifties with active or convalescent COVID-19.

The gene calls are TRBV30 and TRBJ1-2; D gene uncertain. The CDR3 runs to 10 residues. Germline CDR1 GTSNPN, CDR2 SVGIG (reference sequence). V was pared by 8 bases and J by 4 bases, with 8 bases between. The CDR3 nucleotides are TGTGCCCGGTGGAGCTATGGCTACACCTTC. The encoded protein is CARWSYGYTF.

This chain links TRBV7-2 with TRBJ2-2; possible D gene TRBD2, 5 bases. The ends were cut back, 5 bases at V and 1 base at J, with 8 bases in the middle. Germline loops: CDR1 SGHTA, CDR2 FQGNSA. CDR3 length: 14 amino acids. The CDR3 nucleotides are TGTGCCAGCAGCCGCCGGGAGAACACCGGGGAGCTGTTTTTT. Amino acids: CASSRRENTGELFF.

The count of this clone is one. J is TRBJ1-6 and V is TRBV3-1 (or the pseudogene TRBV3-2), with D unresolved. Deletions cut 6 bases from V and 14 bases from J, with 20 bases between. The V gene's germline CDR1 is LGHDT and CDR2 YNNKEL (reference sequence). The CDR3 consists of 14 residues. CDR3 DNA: TGTGCCAGCAGACGGGAGGACCCCTGGAGTTCCCTCCACTTT. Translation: CASRREDPWSSLHF.

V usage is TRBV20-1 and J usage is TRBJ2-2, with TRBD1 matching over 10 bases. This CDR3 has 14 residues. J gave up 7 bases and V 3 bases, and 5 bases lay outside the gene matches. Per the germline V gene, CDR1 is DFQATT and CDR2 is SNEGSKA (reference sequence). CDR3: CSASGTGDVGELFF. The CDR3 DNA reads TGCAGTGCTAGTGGGACAGGGGATGTCGGGGAGCTGTTTTTT.

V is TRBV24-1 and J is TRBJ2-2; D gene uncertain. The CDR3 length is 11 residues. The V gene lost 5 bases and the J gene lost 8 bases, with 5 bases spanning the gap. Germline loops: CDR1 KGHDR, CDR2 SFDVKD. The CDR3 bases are TGTGCCACCAGTGGTAGAGGGGAGCTGTTTTTT. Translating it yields CATSGRGELFF.

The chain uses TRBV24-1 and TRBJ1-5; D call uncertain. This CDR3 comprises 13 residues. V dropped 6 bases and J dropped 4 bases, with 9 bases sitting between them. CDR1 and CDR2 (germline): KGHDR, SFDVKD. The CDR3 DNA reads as TGTGCCACCAGTTCTACGGGGAATCAGCCCCAGCATTTT. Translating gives CATSSTGNQPQHF.

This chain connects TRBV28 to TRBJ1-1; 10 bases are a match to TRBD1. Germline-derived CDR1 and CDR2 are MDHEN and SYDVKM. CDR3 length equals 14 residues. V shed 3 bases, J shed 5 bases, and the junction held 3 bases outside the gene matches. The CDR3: CASSLGTGVTEAFF. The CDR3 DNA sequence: TGTGCCAGCAGTTTGGGGACAGGGGTTACTGAAGCTTTCTTT.

CDR3 DNA sequence: TGCGCCAGCAGCTCCCTGGGACAGAGGAACACTGAAGCTTTCTTT. Protein sequence: CASSSLGQRNTEAFF. V and J are TRBV5-1 and TRBJ1-1, with TRBD1 matching 7 bases. CDR3 length equals 15 residues. Germline values: CDR1 SGHRS, CDR2 YFSETQ. The V segment lost 3 bases and the J segment 1 base; nucleotides outside the gene matches: 6.

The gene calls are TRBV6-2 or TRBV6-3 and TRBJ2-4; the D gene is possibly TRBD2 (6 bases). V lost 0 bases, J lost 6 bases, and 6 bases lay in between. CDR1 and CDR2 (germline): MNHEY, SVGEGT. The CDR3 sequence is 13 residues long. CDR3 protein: CASSYSEGNIQYF. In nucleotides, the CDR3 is TGTGCCAGCAGTTACTCGGAGGGAAACATTCAGTACTTC.

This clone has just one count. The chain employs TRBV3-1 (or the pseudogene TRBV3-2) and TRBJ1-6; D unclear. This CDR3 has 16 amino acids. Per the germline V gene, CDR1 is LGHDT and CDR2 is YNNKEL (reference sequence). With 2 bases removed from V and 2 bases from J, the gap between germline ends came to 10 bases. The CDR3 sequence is CASSQSGVTYNSPLHF. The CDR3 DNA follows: TGTGCCAGCAGCCAATCGGGAGTTACCTATAATTCACCCCTCCACTTT.

The CDR3 loop reads CASSIHSAGTGYEQYF. CDR3 nucleotides: TGTGCCAGTAGTATCCACTCTGCCGGGACAGGATACGAGCAGTACTTC. This chain joins TRBV19 and TRBJ2-7, with 8 bases aligning to TRBD1. From germline, CDR1 is LNHDA and CDR2 SQIVND (reference sequence). V trimming: 3 bases; J trimming: 4 bases; junction bases outside the gene matches: 11. CDR3 length: 16 amino acids.

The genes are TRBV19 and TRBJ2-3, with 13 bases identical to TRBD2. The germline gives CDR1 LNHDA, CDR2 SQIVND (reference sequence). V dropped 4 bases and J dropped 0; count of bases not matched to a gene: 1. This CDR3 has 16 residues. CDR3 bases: TGTGCCAGTAGTAGGACTAGCGGGAGTAGCACAGATACGCAGTATTTT. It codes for CASSRTSGSSTDTQYF. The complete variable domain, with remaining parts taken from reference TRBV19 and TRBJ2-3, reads DGGITQSPKYLFRKEGQNVTLSCEQNLNHDAMYWYRQDPGQGLRLIYYSQIVNDFQKGDIAEGYSVSREKKESFPLTVTSAQKNPTAFYLCASSRTSGSSTDTQYFGPGTRLTVL.

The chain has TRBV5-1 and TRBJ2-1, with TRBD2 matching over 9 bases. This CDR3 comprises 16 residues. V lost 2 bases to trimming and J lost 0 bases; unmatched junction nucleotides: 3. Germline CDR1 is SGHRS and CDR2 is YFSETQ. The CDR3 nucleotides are TGCGCCAGCAGCTTTAGCGGGGGAGCCTCCTACAATGAGCAGTTCTTC. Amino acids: CASSFSGGASYNEQFF.

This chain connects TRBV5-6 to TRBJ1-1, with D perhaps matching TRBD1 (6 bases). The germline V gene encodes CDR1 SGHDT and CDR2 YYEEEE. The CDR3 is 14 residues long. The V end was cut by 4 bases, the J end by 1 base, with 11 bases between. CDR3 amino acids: CASSTLDRNTEAFF. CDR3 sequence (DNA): TGTGCCAGCAGCACCTTGGACAGGAACACTGAAGCTTTCTTT.

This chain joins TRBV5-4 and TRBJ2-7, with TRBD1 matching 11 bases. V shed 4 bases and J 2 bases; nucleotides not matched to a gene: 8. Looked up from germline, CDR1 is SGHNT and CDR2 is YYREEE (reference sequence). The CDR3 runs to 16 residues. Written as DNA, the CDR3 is TGTGCCAGCAGCAAAGGACAGGGGGCCAGCGCCTACGAGCAGTACTTC. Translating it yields CASSKGQGASAYEQYF.

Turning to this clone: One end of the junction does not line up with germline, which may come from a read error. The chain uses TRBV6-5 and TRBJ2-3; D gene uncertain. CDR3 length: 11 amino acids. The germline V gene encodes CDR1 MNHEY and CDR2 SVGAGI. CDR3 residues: CASTYVGHLFF. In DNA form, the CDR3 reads TGTGCCAGCACCTATGTGGGCCACCTTTTTTTT.

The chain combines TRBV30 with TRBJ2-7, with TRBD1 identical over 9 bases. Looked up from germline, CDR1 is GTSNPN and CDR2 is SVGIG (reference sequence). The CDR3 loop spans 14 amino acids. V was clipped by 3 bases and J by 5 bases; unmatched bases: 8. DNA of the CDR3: TGTGCCTGGAGGGGGGGACAGGGACGGCACGAGCAGTACTTC. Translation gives CAWRGGQGRHEQYF.

The CDR3 loop is CASSLQRTASNTGELFF. The CDR3 DNA reads TGTGCCAGCAGTCTACAGCGGACAGCCTCGAACACCGGGGAGCTGTTTTTT. This sequence joins TRBV28 and TRBJ2-2, with D possibly matching TRBD1 (6 bases). Trimming shortened V by 5 bases and J by 0 bases, and 16 bases separated the two germline ends. Per germline, CDR1 MDHEN and CDR2 SYDVKM. The CDR3 covers 17 residues.

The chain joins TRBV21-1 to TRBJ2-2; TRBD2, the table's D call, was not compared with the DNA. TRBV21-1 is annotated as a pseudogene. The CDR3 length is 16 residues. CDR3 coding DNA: TGTGCCAGCAGCAAAGAAGGCCCGACTAGGACCGGGGAGCTGTTTTTT. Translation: CASSKEGPTRTGELFF.

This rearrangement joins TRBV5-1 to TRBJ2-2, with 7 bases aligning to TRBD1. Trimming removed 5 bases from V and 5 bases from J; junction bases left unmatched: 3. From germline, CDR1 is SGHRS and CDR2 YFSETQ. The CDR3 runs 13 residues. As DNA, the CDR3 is TGCGCCAGCAGACAGACAGGGACCGGGGAGCTGTTTTTT. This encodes CASRQTGTGELFF.

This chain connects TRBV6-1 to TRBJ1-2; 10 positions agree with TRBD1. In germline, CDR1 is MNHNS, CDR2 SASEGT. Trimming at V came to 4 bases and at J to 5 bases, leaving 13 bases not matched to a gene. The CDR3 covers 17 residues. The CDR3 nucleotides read TGTGCCAGCAGTGGGGCGGGACAGGGGTCGGACGGATATGGCTACACCTTC. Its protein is CASSGAGQGSDGYGYTF.

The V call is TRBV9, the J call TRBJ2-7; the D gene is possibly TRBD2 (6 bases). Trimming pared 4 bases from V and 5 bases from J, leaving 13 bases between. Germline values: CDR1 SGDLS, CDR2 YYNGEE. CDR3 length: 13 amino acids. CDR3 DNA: TGTGCCAGCAGCCCCGGGAGCACCCACGAGCAGTACTTC. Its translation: CASSPGSTHEQYF.

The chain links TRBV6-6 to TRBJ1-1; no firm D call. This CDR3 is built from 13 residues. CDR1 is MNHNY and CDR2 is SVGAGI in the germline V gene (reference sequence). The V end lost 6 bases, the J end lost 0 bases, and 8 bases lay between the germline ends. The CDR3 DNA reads TGTGCCAGCAGCTCGAACATGAACACTGAAGCTTTCTTT. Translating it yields CASSSNMNTEAFF.

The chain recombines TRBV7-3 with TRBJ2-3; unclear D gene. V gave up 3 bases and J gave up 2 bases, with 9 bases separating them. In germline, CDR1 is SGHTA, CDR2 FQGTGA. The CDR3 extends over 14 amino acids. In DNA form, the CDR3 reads TGTGCCAGCAGCTTCCGGTCTTACACAGATACGCAGTATTTT. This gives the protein CASSFRSYTDTQYF. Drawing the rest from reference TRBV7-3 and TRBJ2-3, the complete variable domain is GAGVSQTPSNKVTEKGKYVELRCDPISGHTALYWYRQSLGQGPEFLIYFQGTGAADDSGLPNDRFFAVRPEGSVSTLKIQRTERGDSAVYLCASSFRSYTDTQYFGPGTRLTVL.

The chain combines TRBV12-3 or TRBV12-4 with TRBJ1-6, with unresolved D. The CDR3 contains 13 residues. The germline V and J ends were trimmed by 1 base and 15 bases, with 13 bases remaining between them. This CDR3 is CASSLGSAGRLHF. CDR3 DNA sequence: TGTGCCAGCAGTTTAGGGTCAGCTGGGCGCCTCCACTTT.

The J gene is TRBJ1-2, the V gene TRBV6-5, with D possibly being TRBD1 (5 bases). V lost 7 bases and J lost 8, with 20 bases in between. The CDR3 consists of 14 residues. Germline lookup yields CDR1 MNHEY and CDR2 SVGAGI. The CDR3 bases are TGTGCCAGCACCCCGGGGCCCAGGGAGGGAGGCTACACCTTC. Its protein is CASTPGPREGGYTF.

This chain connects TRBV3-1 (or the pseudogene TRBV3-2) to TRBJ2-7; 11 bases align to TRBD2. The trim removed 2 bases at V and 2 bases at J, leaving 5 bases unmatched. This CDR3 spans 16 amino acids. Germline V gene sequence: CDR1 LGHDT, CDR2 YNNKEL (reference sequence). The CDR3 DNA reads TGTGCCAGCAGCCAATACGGGACTAGCGGTACCTACGAGCAGTACTTC. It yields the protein CASSQYGTSGTYEQYF.

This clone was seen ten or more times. CDR3 amino acids: CASSLSISGRGYEQYF. The CDR3 DNA reads TGTGCCAGCAGCTTAAGTATTAGCGGGAGAGGTTACGAGCAGTACTTC. V is TRBV11-2 and J is TRBJ2-7; 9 nucleotides match TRBD2. The CDR3 consists of 16 residues. V lost 2 bases to trimming and J lost 4 bases; unmatched junction nucleotides: 9. CDR1 SGHAT and CDR2 FQNNGV come from the germline V gene.

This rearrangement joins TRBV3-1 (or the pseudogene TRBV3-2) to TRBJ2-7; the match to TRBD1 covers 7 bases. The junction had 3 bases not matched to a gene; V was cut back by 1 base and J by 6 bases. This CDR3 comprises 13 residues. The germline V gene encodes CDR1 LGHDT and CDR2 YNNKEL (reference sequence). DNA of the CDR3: TGTGCCAGCAGCCAAGGAGGGGGCGGCGAGCAGTACTTC. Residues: CASSQGGGGEQYF.